These T cell receptor beta chains were read from a single sample in a study of blood T cell repertoires in COVID-19. Assay: immunoSEQ multiplex PCR; the TCRdb copy retains only in-frame clones and omits some. Counted here are some 290,000 clones, roughly 90% occurring once; the ten biggest clones make up less than 4%. Material: PBMCs or T cells enriched from blood (not recorded which). These receptors were obtained from a woman aged 30 to 39 who had been exposed to COVID-19. Both conserved end residues are part of each CDR3. Fields, in order: clone size, D gene, V gene, J gene, CDR3 protein, CDR3 DNA. D genes are given only for firm matches. The size of a clone is reported for some rows only, either as once, few or many, or as a class for expanded clones.

once	TRBD1	TRBV5-6	TRBJ2-7	CASSSTGGSYEQYF	TGTGCCAGCAGCTCGACAGGGGGGTCGTACGAGCAGTACTTC
-	-	TRBV6-6	TRBJ1-2	CASTPRQGNGYTF	TGTGCCAGCACCCCCCGCCAGGGCAATGGCTACACCTTC
-	-	TRBV4-1	TRBJ2-7	CASSQDPSGYEQYF	TGCGCCAGCAGCCAAGATCCCTCCGGCTACGAGCAGTACTTC
-	-	TRBV12-3/TRBV12-4	TRBJ1-1	CASSLRQSTEAFF	TGTGCCAGCAGTTTAAGACAGAGCACTGAAGCTTTCTTT
-	-	TRBV5-6	TRBJ1-4	CASSLTGGFSEKLFF	TGTGCCAGCAGCTTGACGGGGGGGTTCAGTGAAAAACTGTTTTTT
-	TRBD1	TRBV27	TRBJ2-7	CASSRPGQRHYEQYF	TGTGCCAGCAGTAGACCGGGACAGAGACACTACGAGCAGTACTTC
-	-	TRBV7-6	TRBJ1-2	CASSPAGQSPNYGYTF	TGTGCCAGCAGCCCCGCCGGACAGTCACCTAACTATGGCTACACCTTC
-	-	TRBV10-3	TRBJ1-3	CAISWGGRSGNTIYF	TGTGCCATCAGTTGGGGGGGGCGCTCTGGAAACACCATATATTTT
-	-	TRBV5-4	TRBJ1-4	CASSPGGGSNEKLFF	TGTGCCAGCAGCCCGGGAGGGGGGTCTAATGAAAAACTGTTTTTT
-	-	TRBV2	TRBJ2-5	CASPSRGRGQETQYF	TGTGCCAGCCCCTCCCGCGGGCGGGGCCAAGAGACCCAGTACTTC
-	-	TRBV7-2	TRBJ2-7	CASSSDRQTEQYF	TGTGCCAGCAGCTCCGACCGACAGACCGAGCAGTACTTC
-	-	TRBV5-1	TRBJ1-2	CASSLEGIQGGYTF	TGCGCCAGCAGCTTGGAGGGCATTCAGGGAGGCTACACCTTC
-	TRBD1	TRBV7-2	TRBJ2-1	CASSLPGQGLGQQFF	TGTGCCAGCAGCTTACCCGGACAGGGCCTTGGTCAGCAGTTCTTC
-	-	TRBV7-8	TRBJ1-1	CASSLGTGSGVEAFF	TGTGCCAGCAGCTTAGGGACGGGGAGTGGTGTTGAAGCTTTCTTT
-	-	TRBV7-9	TRBJ1-2	CASSPGGYGYTF	TGTGCCAGCAGCCCGGGCGGGTATGGCTACACCTTC
-	-	TRBV7-3	TRBJ1-1	CASSSQGLNTEAFF	TGTGCCAGCAGCTCCCAGGGATTAAACACTGAAGCTTTCTTT
-	-	TRBV27	TRBJ1-2	CASSRNLRGNTGYTF	TGTGCCAGCAGTCGAAACCTCAGGGGTAATACTGGCTACACCTTC
once	-	TRBV7-9	TRBJ1-2	CASSSSGGLQGYGYTF	TGTGCCAGCAGCTCCAGCGGCGGCTTGCAAGGCTATGGCTACACCTTC
-	TRBD2	TRBV3-1/TRBV3-2	TRBJ2-3	CASSQGQGLAAPGWGDTQYF	TGTGCCAGCAGCCAAGGTCAGGGACTAGCGGCGCCCGGGTGGGGAGATACGCAGTATTTT
-	TRBD1	TRBV18	TRBJ1-2	CASSPFTRDRGGSGYTF	TGTGCCAGCTCACCTTTCACCCGTGACAGGGGAGGCTCTGGCTACACCTTC
-	-	TRBV21-1	TRBJ2-2	CAGPCRGNTGELFF	TGTGCCGGCCCTTGTCGGGGGAACACCGGGGAGCTGTTTTTT
-	TRBD2	TRBV6-2/TRBV6-3	TRBJ2-7	CASSPAGGAYEQYF	TGTGCCAGCAGTCCAGCGGGGGGAGCCTACGAGCAGTACTTC
-	-	TRBV7-8	TRBJ1-1	CASSLLWGDTEAFF	TGTGCCAGCAGCCTATTGTGGGGGGACACTGAAGCTTTCTTT
-	-	TRBV7-2	TRBJ2-2	CASRYTGAGELFF	TGTGCCAGCAGGTATACAGGAGCCGGGGAGCTGTTTTTT
-	-	TRBV15	TRBJ1-1	CATSTGLEAFF	TGTGCCACCTCTACGGGACTTGAAGCTTTCTTT
-	TRBD1	TRBV9	TRBJ1-3	CASSEQGAQVGNTIYF	TGTGCCAGCAGCGAACAGGGGGCGCAGGTTGGAAACACCATATATTTT
-	TRBD2	TRBV7-9	TRBJ2-7	CASSSTSGEVYEQYF	TGTGCCAGCAGCTCGACTAGCGGGGAAGTTTACGAGCAGTACTTC
-	-	TRBV6-6	TRBJ2-7	CASSYGGRVNEQYF	TGTGCCAGCAGTTACGGGGGCAGGGTAAACGAGCAGTACTTC
once	-	TRBV4-3	TRBJ1-1	CASSQDSGRVSLNTEAFF	TGCGCCAGCAGCCAAGATTCGGGCAGGGTTTCTCTGAACACTGAAGCTTTCTTT
-	-	TRBV4-2	TRBJ1-1	CASSQPAGQQRSAEAFF	TGTGCCAGCAGCCAACCGGCGGGGCAACAGAGGAGCGCTGAAGCTTTCTTT
-	TRBD1	TRBV5-6	TRBJ2-3	CASSPSLWTGSTDTQYF	TGTGCCAGCAGCCCATCCCTATGGACAGGGAGCACAGATACGCAGTATTTT
-	-	TRBV24-1	TRBJ1-1	CASREGRGTEAFF	TGTGCCAGTCGAGAGGGCCGTGGAACTGAAGCTTTCTTT
-	-	TRBV5-1	TRBJ1-3	CASRPGGSGNTIYF	TGCGCCAGCAGACCGGGGGGATCTGGAAACACCATATATTTT
-	-	TRBV4-1	TRBJ1-1	CASSQALGRGTNTEAFF	TGCGCCAGCAGCCAAGCACTGGGCAGGGGAACGAACACTGAAGCTTTCTTT
-	-	TRBV9	TRBJ1-1	CASSVEVVSEAFF	TGTGCCAGCAGCGTAGAAGTGGTCAGTGAAGCTTTCTTT
-	TRBD1	TRBV6-5	TRBJ1-2	CASSPTGIHGYTF	TGTGCCAGCAGTCCGACAGGGATCCATGGCTACACCTTC
-	TRBD2	TRBV18	TRBJ2-3	CASSAPLLAATDTQYF	TGTGCCAGCTCAGCCCCCCTCCTAGCGGCCACAGATACGCAGTATTTT
-	-	TRBV29-1	TRBJ2-1	CSARRGKYNEQFF	TGCAGCGCCCGACGGGGGAAGTACAATGAGCAGTTCTTC
-	-	TRBV14	TRBJ2-2	CASSSANTGELFF	TGTGCCAGCAGTAGCGCGAACACCGGGGAGCTGTTTTTT
-	-	TRBV5-8	TRBJ1-1	CASIPRVGDTEAFF	TGTGCCAGCATTCCAAGGGTAGGGGACACTGAAGCTTTCTTT
-	TRBD1	TRBV27	TRBJ2-7	CASRRGQGAYEQYF	TGTGCCAGCAGGAGAGGACAGGGGGCATACGAGCAGTACTTC
-	TRBD1	TRBV9	TRBJ1-1	CASSVVRAGGYTEAFF	TGTGCCAGCAGCGTAGTTAGGGCAGGGGGCTACACTGAAGCTTTCTTT
once	-	TRBV4-2	TRBJ1-3	CASSPRSQGGNTIYF	TGTGCCAGCAGCCCTCGGTCTCAGGGTGGAAACACCATATATTTT
-	TRBD1	TRBV30	TRBJ1-3	CASEGWGQGDSGNTIYF	TGTGCCTCCGAAGGGTGGGGACAGGGGGACTCTGGAAACACCATATATTTT
-	-	TRBV5-1	TRBJ1-2	CASSLAEGDGYTF	TGCGCCAGCAGCTTGGCCGAAGGGGATGGCTACACCTTC
-	-	TRBV6-4	TRBJ1-2	CASRQGQGGYTF	TGTGCCAGCCGGCAGGGGCAAGGAGGCTACACCTTC
-	-	TRBV19	TRBJ2-3	CASRESLETDTQYF	TGTGCCAGTCGGGAGTCACTAGAGACAGATACGCAGTATTTT
-	TRBD2	TRBV11-2	TRBJ2-1	CASSLGTRKENEQFF	TGTGCCAGCAGCTTAGGGACTAGAAAGGAAAATGAGCAGTTCTTC
many	-	TRBV18	TRBJ2-2	CASSPRPEVSGELFF	TGTGCCAGCTCACCCCGTCCCGAGGTATCCGGGGAGCTGTTTTTT
-	-	TRBV5-4	TRBJ1-3	CASSLGGTTGNTIYF	TGTGCCAGCAGCTTGGGTGGGACAACTGGAAACACCATATATTTT
-	TRBD2	TRBV5-1	TRBJ2-3	CASTSGESTDTQYF	TGCGCCAGTACTAGCGGGGAAAGCACAGATACGCAGTATTTT
-	TRBD2	TRBV4-3	TRBJ2-3	CASSQDTSGSSTDTQYF	TGCGCCAGCAGCCAAGACACTAGCGGGAGCAGCACAGATACGCAGTATTTT
-	TRBD1	TRBV25-1	TRBJ1-4	CASSEPGGNEKLFF	TGTGCCAGCAGTGAGCCAGGGGGTAATGAAAAACTGTTTTTT
-	-	TRBV4-1	TRBJ1-1	CASSQRAHGNTEAFF	TGCGCCAGCAGCCAGCGGGCCCATGGGAACACTGAAGCTTTCTTT
-	-	TRBV4-2	TRBJ1-4	CASSQQAATNEKLFF	TGTGCCAGCAGCCAACAAGCTGCAACTAATGAAAAACTGTTTTTT
-	TRBD2	TRBV7-6	TRBJ2-1	CASSGWGGSSYNEQFF	TGTGCCAGCTCCGGGTGGGGGGGGAGCTCCTACAATGAGCAGTTCTTC
-	TRBD2	TRBV5-4	TRBJ2-3	CASSQTSAEQYF	TGTGCCAGCAGCCAAACTAGCGCGGAGCAGTATTTT
-	TRBD2	TRBV5-4	TRBJ2-3	CASTYPGGGDTQYF	TGTGCCAGCACCTACCCAGGCGGGGGAGATACGCAGTATTTT